The T cell receptor beta chain described here comes from a study of beta chain features in type 1 diabetes. TCRB transcripts that were expressed got sequenced, as all of the isolated RNA had been reverse transcribed. Produced via immunoSEQ multiplex PCR; TCRdb's table is partial and in-frame only. This sample yields under 250,000 clones, of which 13% to 15% are seen a single time; about 0.024% belongs to the top ten. There are 15 residues in the CDR3. Trimming stripped 5 bases from V and 0 bases from J, with 12 bases between. Germline V gene data show CDR1 as SGHRS and CDR2 as YFSETQ. The chain is built from TRBV5-1 and TRBJ1-3; a weak D match, TRBD1 (6 bases). Sequenced sample: naive CD4+ T cells from blood. The receptor was derived from a woman aged 40-49 years in good health. CDR3 in amino acids: CASRSTGSSGNTIYF. As DNA, the CDR3 is TGCGCCAGCAGGTCTACAGGGAGCTCTGGAAACACCATATATTTT.